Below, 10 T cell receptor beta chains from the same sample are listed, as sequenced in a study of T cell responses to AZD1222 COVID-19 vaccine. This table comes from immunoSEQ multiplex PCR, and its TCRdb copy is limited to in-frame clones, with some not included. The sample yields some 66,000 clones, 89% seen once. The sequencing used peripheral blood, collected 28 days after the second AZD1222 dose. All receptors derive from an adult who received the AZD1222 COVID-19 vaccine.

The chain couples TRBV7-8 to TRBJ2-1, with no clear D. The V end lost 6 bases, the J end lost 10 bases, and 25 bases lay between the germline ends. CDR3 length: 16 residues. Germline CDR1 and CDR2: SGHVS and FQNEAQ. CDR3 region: CASRTSRWSDLREQFF. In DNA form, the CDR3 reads TGTGCCAGCAGAACCAGTCGATGGAGCGATCTTAGGGAGCAGTTCTTC.

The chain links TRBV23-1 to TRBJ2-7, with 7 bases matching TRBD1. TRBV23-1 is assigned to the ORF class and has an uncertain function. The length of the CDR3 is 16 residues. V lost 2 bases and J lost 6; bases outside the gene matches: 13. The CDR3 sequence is CASSQPPTGVKGEQYF. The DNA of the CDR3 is TGCGCCAGCAGTCAACCCCCCACAGGGGTAAAGGGCGAGCAGTACTTC.

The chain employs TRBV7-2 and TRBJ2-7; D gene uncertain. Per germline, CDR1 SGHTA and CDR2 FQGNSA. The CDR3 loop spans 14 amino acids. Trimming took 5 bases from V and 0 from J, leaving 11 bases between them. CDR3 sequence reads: CASSPGPSSYEQYF. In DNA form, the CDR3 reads TGTGCCAGCAGCCCAGGTCCCAGCTCCTACGAGCAGTACTTC.

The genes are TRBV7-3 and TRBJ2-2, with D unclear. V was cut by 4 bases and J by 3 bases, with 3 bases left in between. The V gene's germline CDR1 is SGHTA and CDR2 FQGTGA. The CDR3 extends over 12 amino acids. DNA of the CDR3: TGTGCCAGCAGCTCCTACACCGGGGAGCTGTTTTTT. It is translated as CASSSYTGELFF.

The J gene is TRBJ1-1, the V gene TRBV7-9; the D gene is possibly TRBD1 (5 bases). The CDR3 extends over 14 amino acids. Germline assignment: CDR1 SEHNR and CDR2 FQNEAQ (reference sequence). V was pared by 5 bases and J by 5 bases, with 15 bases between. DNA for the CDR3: TGTGCCAGCAGCCCCACGGGGGTTGGGACTGAAGCTTTCTTT. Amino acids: CASSPTGVGTEAFF. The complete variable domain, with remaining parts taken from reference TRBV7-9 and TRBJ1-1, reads DTGVSQNPRHKITKRGQNVTFRCDPISEHNRLYWYRQTLGQGPEFLTYFQNEAQLEKSRLLSDRFSAERPKGSFSTLEIQRTEQGDSAMYLCASSPTGVGTEAFFGQGTRLTVV.

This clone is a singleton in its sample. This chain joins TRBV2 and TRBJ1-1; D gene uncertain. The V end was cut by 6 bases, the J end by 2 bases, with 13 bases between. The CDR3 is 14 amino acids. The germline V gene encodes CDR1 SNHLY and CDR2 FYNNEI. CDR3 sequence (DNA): TGTGCCAGCAGCGGGCCCGGAGGTAACACTGAAGCTTTCTTT. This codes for CASSGPGGNTEAFF.

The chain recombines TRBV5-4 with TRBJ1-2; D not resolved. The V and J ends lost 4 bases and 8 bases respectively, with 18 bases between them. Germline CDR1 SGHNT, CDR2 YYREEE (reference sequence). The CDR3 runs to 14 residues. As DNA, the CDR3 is TGTGCCAGCAGCATCCCAAATGTGGGTAGGGGCTACACCTTC. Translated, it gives CASSIPNVGRGYTF.

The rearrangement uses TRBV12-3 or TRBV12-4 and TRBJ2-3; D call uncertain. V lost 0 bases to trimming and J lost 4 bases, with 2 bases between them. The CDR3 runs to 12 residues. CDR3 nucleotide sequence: TGTGCCAGCAGTTTAGCGTCAGATACGCAGTATTTT. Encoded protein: CASSLASDTQYF.

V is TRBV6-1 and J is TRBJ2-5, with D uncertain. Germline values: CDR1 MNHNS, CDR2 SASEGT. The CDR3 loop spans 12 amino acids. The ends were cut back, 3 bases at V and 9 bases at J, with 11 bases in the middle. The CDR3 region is CASSDGGAPQYF. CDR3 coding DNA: TGTGCCAGCAGTGATGGCGGCGCGCCCCAGTACTTC.

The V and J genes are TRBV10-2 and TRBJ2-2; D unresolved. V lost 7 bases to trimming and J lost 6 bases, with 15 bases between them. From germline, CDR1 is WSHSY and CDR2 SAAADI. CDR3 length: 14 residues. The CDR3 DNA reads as TGCGCCAGCACCCGAGACAATGGACCCGGGGAGCTGTTTTTT. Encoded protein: CASTRDNGPGELFF.